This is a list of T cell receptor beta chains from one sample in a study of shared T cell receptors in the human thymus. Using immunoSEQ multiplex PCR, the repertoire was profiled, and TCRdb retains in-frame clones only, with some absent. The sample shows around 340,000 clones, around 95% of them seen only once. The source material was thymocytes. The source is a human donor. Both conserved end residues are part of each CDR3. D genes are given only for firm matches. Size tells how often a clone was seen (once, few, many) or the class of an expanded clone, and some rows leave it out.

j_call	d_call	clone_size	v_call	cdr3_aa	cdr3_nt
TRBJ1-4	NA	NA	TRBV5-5	CACRRTVNEKLFF	TGTGCCTGTCGACGGACAGTAAATGAAAAACTGTTTTTT
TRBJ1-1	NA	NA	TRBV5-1	CASSLVSAGGTEAFF	TGCGCCAGCAGCTTGGTTTCGGCGGGGGGCACTGAAGCTTTCTTT
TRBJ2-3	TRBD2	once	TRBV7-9	CASSEPGLVQYF	TGTGCCAGCAGCGAGCCGGGACTAGTCCAGTATTTT
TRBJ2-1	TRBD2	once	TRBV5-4	CASSLGSSGRPTNEQFF	TGTGCCAGCAGCTTGGGAAGTAGCGGGAGGCCGACGAATGAGCAGTTCTTC
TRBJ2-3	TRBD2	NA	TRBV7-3	CASSFSGGGPDTQYF	TGTGCCAGCAGCTTTAGCGGGGGAGGTCCAGATACGCAGTATTTT
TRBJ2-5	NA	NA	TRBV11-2	CASRKGSQETQYF	TGTGCCAGCAGGAAGGGGTCCCAAGAGACCCAGTACTTC
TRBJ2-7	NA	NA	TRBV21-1	CASGSRDNPLDDEYF	TGTGCCAGCGGGTCCCGGGACAACCCCCTTGACGATGAGTACTTC
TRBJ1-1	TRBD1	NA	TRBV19	CASSIGGQGVMNTEAFF	TGTGCCAGTAGTATAGGAGGACAGGGGGTGATGAACACTGAAGCTTTCTTT
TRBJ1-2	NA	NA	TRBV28	CASSSQSPTGNNGYTF	TGTGCCAGCAGTTCCCAATCCCCAACAGGGAACAATGGCTACACCTTC
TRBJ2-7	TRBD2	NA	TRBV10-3	CAIRGLAGGSEQYF	TGTGCCATCAGGGGACTAGCGGGAGGCTCCGAGCAGTACTTC
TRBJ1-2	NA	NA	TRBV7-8	CASSFRQNYYGYTF	TGTGCCAGCAGCTTTCGACAGAACTACTATGGCTACACCTTC
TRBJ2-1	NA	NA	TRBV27	CASRLGERYNEQFF	TGTGCCAGCAGGCTGGGGGAGAGGTACAATGAGCAGTTCTTC
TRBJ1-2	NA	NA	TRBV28	CASSLVTEGGYTF	TGTGCCAGCAGTTTGGTCACAGAAGGGGGCTACACCTTC
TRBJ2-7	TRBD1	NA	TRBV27	CASSNRGGSYEQYF	TGTGCCAGCAGTAACAGGGGTGGGTCTTACGAGCAGTACTTC
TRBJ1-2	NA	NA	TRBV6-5	CASSYRGNPYGYTF	TGTGCCAGCAGTTATAGAGGGAACCCCTATGGCTACACCTTC
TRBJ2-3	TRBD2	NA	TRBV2	CATRPGTSGRQTDTQYF	TGTGCCACCCGTCCCGGGACTAGCGGGAGGCAGACAGATACGCAGTATTTT
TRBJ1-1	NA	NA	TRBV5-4	CASSLGPYEAFF	TGTGCCAGCAGCCTAGGACCATATGAAGCTTTCTTT
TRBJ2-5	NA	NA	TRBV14	CASSQDWRESKETQYF	TGTGCCAGCAGCCAAGATTGGCGGGAATCCAAAGAGACCCAGTACTTC
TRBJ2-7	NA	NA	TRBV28	CASSHTLVSYEQYF	TGTGCCAGCAGTCACACCCTTGTATCCTACGAGCAGTACTTC
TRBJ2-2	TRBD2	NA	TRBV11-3	CASRGDALAGERGELFF	TGTGCCAGCAGGGGAGACGCTCTAGCGGGAGAGAGGGGGGAGCTGTTTTTT
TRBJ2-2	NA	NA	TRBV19	CASSVDRKRGTGELFF	TGTGCCAGTAGTGTGGATCGGAAAAGGGGCACCGGGGAGCTGTTTTTT
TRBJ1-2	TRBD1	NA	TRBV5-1	CASSLMGQGQMANYGYTF	TGCGCCAGCAGCTTGATGGGACAGGGTCAAATGGCTAACTATGGCTACACCTTC
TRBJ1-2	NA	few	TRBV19	CASSIAGSYGYTF	TGTGCCAGTAGTATAGCAGGGTCGTATGGCTACACCTTC
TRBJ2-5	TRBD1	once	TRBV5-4	CASSLRDRQETQYF	TGTGCCAGCAGCTTACGGGACAGACAAGAGACCCAGTACTTC
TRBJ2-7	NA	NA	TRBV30	CAWTHLGRTHLGEQYF	TGTGCCTGGACCCATCTGGGCCGAACCCACCTCGGGGAGCAGTACTTC
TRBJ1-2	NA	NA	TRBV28	CASSLGFGFFFYGYTF	TGTGCCAGCAGTTTAGGTTTCGGGTTCTTTTTCTATGGCTACACCTTC
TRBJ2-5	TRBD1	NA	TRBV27	CASTNFNRDRGKTQYF	TGTGCCAGCACCAATTTTAACCGGGACAGGGGGAAGACCCAGTACTTC
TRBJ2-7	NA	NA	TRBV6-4	CASSDSSYEQYF	TGTGCCAGCAGTGACTCGAGCTACGAGCAGTACTTC
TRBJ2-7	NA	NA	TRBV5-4	CASSYLRDITYEQYF	TGTGCCAGCAGCTACCTCCGGGACATAACCTACGAGCAGTACTTC
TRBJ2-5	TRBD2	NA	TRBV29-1	CSAPGGFWGSFQETQYF	TGCAGCGCCCCGGGAGGCTTTTGGGGTAGTTTCCAAGAGACCCAGTACTTC
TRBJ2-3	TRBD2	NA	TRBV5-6	CASSLGLAGGPIDTQYF	TGTGCCAGCAGCCTCGGACTAGCGGGAGGGCCAATAGATACGCAGTATTTT
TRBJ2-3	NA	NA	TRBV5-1	CASSLVRGTSTDTQYF	TGCGCCAGCAGCTTGGTACGGGGGACTAGCACAGATACGCAGTATTTT
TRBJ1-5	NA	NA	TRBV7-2	CASSLDRNQPQHF	TGTGCCAGCAGCTTAGACAGGAATCAGCCCCAGCATTTT
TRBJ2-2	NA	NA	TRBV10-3	CAISEAEREVWTGELFF	TGTGCCATCAGTGAAGCAGAGAGGGAGGTTTGGACCGGGGAGCTGTTTTTT
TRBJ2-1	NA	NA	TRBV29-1	CSVRYLVNNEQFF	TGCAGCGTTAGGTATCTAGTTAACAATGAGCAGTTCTTC
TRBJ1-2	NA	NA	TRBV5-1	CASSLGLGEIYTF	TGCGCCAGCAGCTTGGGGTTGGGGGAAATCTACACCTTC
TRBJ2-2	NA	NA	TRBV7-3	CASSSGNWEGDTGELFF	TGTGCCAGCAGCTCCGGGAATTGGGAGGGGGACACCGGGGAGCTGTTTTTT
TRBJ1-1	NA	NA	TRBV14	CASSQVLGGPEAFF	TGTGCCAGCAGCCAAGTTTTGGGGGGCCCTGAAGCTTTCTTT
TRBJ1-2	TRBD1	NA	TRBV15	CATSIYPGTGGPTCYTF	TGTGCCACCAGTATTTACCCCGGGACAGGGGGTCCTACGTGCTACACCTTC
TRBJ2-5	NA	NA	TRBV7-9	CASSLGSTTRDPQYF	TGTGCCAGCAGCCTCGGAAGTACTACGAGAGACCCCCAGTACTTC
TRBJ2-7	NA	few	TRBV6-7	CASSCLYEQYF	TGTGCCAGCAGTTGCTTGTACGAGCAGTACTTC
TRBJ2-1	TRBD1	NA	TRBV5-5	CASSPRFDRGYIYEQFF	TGTGCCAGCAGCCCCCGGTTCGACAGGGGTTACATTTATGAGCAGTTCTTC
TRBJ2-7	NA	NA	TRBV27	CASSLDGIHEQYF	TGTGCCAGCAGTTTAGATGGGATCCACGAGCAGTACTTC
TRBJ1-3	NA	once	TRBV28	CASSPNHPTASTSYF	TGTGCCAGCAGTCCCAACCACCCAACAGCCTCAACTAGTTATTTT
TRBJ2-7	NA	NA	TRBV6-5	CASSYSRRVATEQYF	TGTGCCAGCAGTTACTCAAGGAGGGTGGCCACCGAGCAGTACTTC
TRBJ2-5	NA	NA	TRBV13	CASSFRRGRETQYF	TGTGCCAGCAGCTTTCGAAGGGGACGGGAGACCCAGTACTTC
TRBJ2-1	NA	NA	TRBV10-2	CASSESGCYRRYNEQFF	TGCGCCAGCAGTGAGTCCGGGTGCTACCGAAGATACAATGAGCAGTTCTTC
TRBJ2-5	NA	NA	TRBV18	CASSPMGTLRETQYF	TGTGCCAGCTCACCAATGGGAACGTTGCGAGAGACCCAGTACTTC